This T cell receptor (beta chain) was retrieved from a study of beta chain features in type 1 diabetes. Study outcomes and limitations: Within patients, naive, central memory and Treg TCRB repertoires seemed more similar than within healthy donors. When cDNA is sequenced, cells with high TCR expression could be over-represented. All four CD4+ subsets from Type 1 diabetes patients carried moderately but significantly shorter TCRB CDR3s.

Comments on this clone: Its specificity is unknown.

Purity above 95% was achieved in all sorted populations. This CDR3 has 14 amino acids. V shed 5 bases, J shed 8 bases, and the junction held 4 bases outside the gene matches. Germline-derived CDR1 and CDR2 are MDHEN and SYDVKM. The entirety of the isolated RNA underwent reverse transcription, so expressed TCRB transcripts were sequenced. Data came from immunoSEQ multiplex PCR; TCRdb stores just in-frame clones and leaves some out. The sample has hundreds of thousands of clones, about an eighth seen once. The sequencing input was naive CD4+ T cells from blood. This receptor was obtained from a man between 18 and 29 years old with type 1 diabetes. The V and J genes are TRBV28 and TRBJ1-6; 9 bases fit TRBD1. The CDR3 loop reads CASSPGTGYSPLHF. The CDR3, as DNA: TGTGCCAGCAGTCCCGGGACAGGGTATTCACCCCTCCACTTT.